This passage covers 32 T cell receptor beta chains from one sample sequenced in a study of blood T cell repertoires in COVID-19. The repertoire was sequenced with immunoSEQ multiplex PCR; TCRdb's copy has only in-frame clones and lacks some. The sample lists about 350,000 clones; roughly 86% were seen once. Material for sequencing was peripheral blood. These receptors were obtained from a young man with COVID-19, enrolled during active disease.

The rearrangement uses TRBV2 and TRBJ1-6; D possibly corresponds to TRBD1 (5 bases). V lost 4 bases and J lost 9, with 16 bases in between. The length of the CDR3 is 15 residues. Germline CDR1 reads SNHLY; CDR2 reads FYNNEI. CDR3 loop: CASSASLTRASPLHF. The CDR3 DNA sequence: TGTGCCAGCAGTGCTTCACTCACCAGGGCTTCACCCCTCCACTTT.

This rearrangement joins TRBV4-3 to TRBJ2-7, with TRBD2 as a possible D gene (5 bases). The length of the CDR3 is 15 residues. Germline V CDR1 and CDR2: LGHNA, YSLEER. V was clipped by 2 bases and J by 3 bases, with 14 bases between them. The CDR3 sequence is CASSQSPGENYEQYF. The DNA for the CDR3 is TGCGCCAGCAGCCAATCACCCGGGGAGAACTACGAGCAGTACTTC.

The chain is built from TRBV21-1 and TRBJ2-5; the D call in the table, TRBD2, was not verified against the DNA. TRBV21-1 is classified as a pseudogene. This CDR3 has 22 amino acids. The CDR3 here is CASSNSTGTSGRANNIQETQYF. CDR3 coding DNA: TGTGCCAGCAGCAACTCGACCGGGACTAGCGGGAGGGCCAACAACATTCAAGAGACCCAGTACTTC.

The CDR3 spells CASSAPGYEQYF. CDR3 sequence (DNA): TGTGCCAGCAGCGCCCCCGGCTACGAGCAGTACTTC. This chain connects TRBV7-3 to TRBJ2-7, with no clear D. The CDR3 length is 12 residues. Germline loops: CDR1 SGHTA, CDR2 FQGTGA. V was pared by 5 bases and J by 3 bases, with 8 bases between.

This rearrangement joins TRBV9 to TRBJ2-1; 11 bases line up with TRBD2. This CDR3 has 15 amino acids. Germline loops: CDR1 SGDLS, CDR2 YYNGEE. The V gene end was trimmed by 3 bases and the J gene end by 9 bases; junction bases not matched to a gene: 8. Here the CDR3 DNA reads TGTGCCAGCAGCGAATTAGCGGGGGGGCTTGGTGAGCAGTTCTTC. It codes for CASSELAGGLGEQFF.

The gene calls are TRBV7-2 and TRBJ2-2; perhaps TRBD1 as D (5 bases). Germline assignment: CDR1 SGHTA and CDR2 FQGNSA. Trimming stripped 1 base from V and 2 bases from J, with 11 bases between. The CDR3 runs 16 residues. The CDR3: CASSLGGQGNTGELFF. For the CDR3, the DNA is TGTGCCAGCAGCTTAGGGGGCCAGGGTAACACCGGGGAGCTGTTTTTT.

Many counts were recorded for this clone. The rearrangement uses TRBV28 and TRBJ2-7; 9 nucleotides match TRBD1. CDR3 length: 15 residues. V was pared by 5 bases and J by 5 bases, with 10 bases of the junction left unmatched. CDR1 MDHEN and CDR2 SYDVKM come from the germline V gene. CDR3 amino acids: CASSPPGQGYNEQYF. In DNA form, the CDR3 reads TGTGCCAGCAGTCCTCCGGGACAGGGTTACAACGAGCAGTACTTC.

This sequence joins TRBV18 and TRBJ2-1, with TRBD2 matching over 8 bases. Germline V gives CDR1 KGHSH, CDR2 LQKENI. V shed 0 bases and J 4 bases; nucleotides not matched to a gene: 5. This CDR3 is 16 amino acids long. The CDR3 here is CASSPPNSGKYNEQFF. The CDR3 coding sequence is TGTGCCAGCTCACCACCGAATAGCGGGAAGTACAATGAGCAGTTCTTC. Using reference TRBV18 and TRBJ2-1 for the parts outside the CDR3, the full variable domain is NAGVMQNPRHLVRRRGQEARLRCSPMKGHSHVYWYRQLPEEGLKFMVYLQKENIIDESGMPKERFSAEFPKEGPSILRIQQVVRGDSAAYFCASSPPNSGKYNEQFFGPGTRLTVL.

The gene calls are TRBV28 and TRBJ2-7; D is possibly TRBD1 (5 bases). Per germline, CDR1 MDHEN and CDR2 SYDVKM. CDR3 length: 15 residues. Between the trimmed V and J ends, which lost 5 bases and 0 bases, there was a span of 14 bases. The CDR3 nucleotides are TGTGCCAGCAGTCTGGCGGTGACAGTCTCCTACGAGCAGTACTTC. It is translated as CASSLAVTVSYEQYF.

V usage is TRBV2 and J usage is TRBJ2-4; D might be TRBD2 (5 bases). Germline loops: CDR1 SNHLY, CDR2 FYNNEI. V dropped 2 bases and J dropped 4 bases, with 9 bases sitting between them. The CDR3 covers 14 residues. The CDR3 nucleotides read TGTGCCAGCAGTGAACCCCCGGGGAAAAACATTCAGTACTTC. Translated: CASSEPPGKNIQYF.

Points on this clone: The germline gene is not matched at one end of the junction; a read error may be the cause. The chain has TRBV7-9 and TRBJ1-5; D is perhaps TRBD1 (5 bases). The germline gives CDR1 SEHNR, CDR2 FQNEAQ (reference sequence). The CDR3 runs 13 residues. The CDR3 region is CASSLDSNQPQHF. The CDR3 nucleotides read TGTGCCAGCAGTTTAGACAGTAATCAGCCCCAGCATTTT.

The chain has TRBV9 and TRBJ2-7, with D perhaps TRBD1 (6 bases). This CDR3 has 15 residues. V gave up 4 bases and J gave up 1 base, with 15 bases separating them. The germline CDR1 and CDR2 sequences are SGDLS and YYNGEE. The CDR3 sequence: CASSPAGANSYEQYF. The CDR3 nucleotides read TGTGCCAGCAGCCCAGCAGGGGCCAATTCCTACGAGCAGTACTTC.

The genes are TRBV5-4 and TRBJ1-2; TRBD1 matches 9 bases. The CDR3 has 15 amino acids. V lost 2 bases to trimming and J lost 4 bases; unmatched junction nucleotides: 6. Germline-derived CDR1 and CDR2 are SGHNT and YYREEE (reference sequence). The CDR3 coding sequence is TGTGCCAGCAGCTTACAGGGGGCAGAGGGCTATGGCTACACCTTC. This encodes CASSLQGAEGYGYTF.

The chain is built from TRBV5-1 and TRBJ2-2; D possibly corresponds to TRBD1 (6 bases). CDR1 and CDR2 from the germline V gene are SGHRS and YFSETQ. Trimming took off 3 bases at V and 4 bases at J, with 13 bases between the two ends. The CDR3 runs 15 residues. The CDR3 nucleotides read TGCGCCAGCAGCTCTTGGGGGCTCGGCACCGGGGAGCTGTTTTTT. Amino acid sequence: CASSSWGLGTGELFF. The full variable domain, completed using reference TRBV5-1 and TRBJ2-2, is KAGVTQTPRYLIKTRGQQVTLSCSPISGHRSVSWYQQTPGQGLQFLFEYFSETQRNKGNFPGRFSGRQFSNSRSEMNVSTLELGDSALYLCASSSWGLGTGELFFGEGSRLTVL.

The chain carries TRBV15 and TRBJ1-5; D ambiguous. Germline V CDR1 and CDR2: LNHNV, YYDKDF (reference sequence). V lost 0 bases and J lost 4, with 10 bases in between. This CDR3 spans 15 amino acids. This chain's CDR3 is CATSRDVVANQPQHF. CDR3 DNA sequence: TGTGCCACCAGCAGAGACGTGGTAGCAAATCAGCCCCAGCATTTT. The whole variable domain, remainder taken from reference TRBV15 and TRBJ1-5, is DAMVIQNPRYQVTQFGKPVTLSCSQTLNHNVMYWYQQKSSQAPKLLFHYYDKDFNNEADTPDNFQSRRPNTSFCFLDIRSPGLGDTAMYLCATSRDVVANQPQHFGDGTRLSIL.

As to this clone: One end of the junction fails to match germline, which may point to a read error. The chain uses TRBV7-2 and TRBJ2-7; 8 nucleotides align to TRBD1. Germline V gene sequence: CDR1 SGHTA, CDR2 FQGNSA. The CDR3 sequence is 17 residues long. The CDR3 loop reads CASSLCLRDRGPYEQYF. The CDR3 nucleotides are TGTGCCAGCAGCTTATGCTTACGCGACAGGGGCCCCTATGAGCAGTACTTC.

This clone was seen just once. The CDR3 sequence: CASSLRQANSPLHF. The CDR3 DNA follows: TGTGCCAGCAGCTTAAGACAGGCGAATTCACCCCTCCACTTT. The J gene is TRBJ1-6, the V gene TRBV7-9, with D maybe TRBD1 (6 bases). This CDR3 spans 14 amino acids. Trimming cost V 2 bases and J 7 bases, with 9 bases left between them. Germline loops: CDR1 SEHNR, CDR2 FQNEAQ (reference sequence).

The chain has TRBV28 and TRBJ2-7; 11 nucleotides match TRBD2. CDR1 is MDHEN, CDR2 SYDVKM, per germline. The CDR3 length is 16 residues. The J segment lost 5 bases and the V segment lost 6 bases, leaving 12 bases of the junction unmatched. In nucleotides, the CDR3 is TGTGCCAGCAGACCGATTTGGGCTAGCGGGAGGAACGAGCAGTACTTC. Protein product: CASRPIWASGRNEQYF.

This chain uses TRBV5-1 with TRBJ2-3; TRBD2 is a possible D gene (7 bases). Germline loops: CDR1 SGHRS, CDR2 YFSETQ. CDR3 size: 17 residues. With 4 bases removed from V and 0 bases from J, the gap between germline ends came to 18 bases. Here the CDR3 reads CASSTRGARSSTDTQYF. The CDR3 coding sequence is TGCGCCAGCAGCACCCGGGGGGCCCGGTCAAGCACAGATACGCAGTATTTT. Variable domain in full (rest from reference TRBV5-1 and TRBJ2-3): KAGVTQTPRYLIKTRGQQVTLSCSPISGHRSVSWYQQTPGQGLQFLFEYFSETQRNKGNFPGRFSGRQFSNSRSEMNVSTLELGDSALYLCASSTRGARSSTDTQYFGPGTRLTVL.

The chain couples TRBV24-1 to TRBJ2-5, with 10 positions matching TRBD1. V shed 1 base and J 5 bases; nucleotides not matched to a gene: 3. Germline V gene sequence: CDR1 KGHDR, CDR2 SFDVKD. The CDR3 consists of 15 residues. The CDR3, as DNA: TGTGCCACCAGTGATTTCCGGGACAGGGGTGAGACCCAGTACTTC. Translated: CATSDFRDRGETQYF.

This clone appeared a few times. The rearrangement joins TRBV25-1 to TRBJ1-2; D may be TRBD1 (5 bases). The CDR3 runs 14 residues. CDR1 MGHDK and CDR2 SYGVNS come from the germline V gene. V lost 4 bases to trimming and J lost 8 bases, with 17 bases between them. CDR3 residues: CASSAERGLGGYTF. CDR3 nucleotides: TGTGCCAGCAGTGCCGAACGGGGACTCGGCGGCTACACCTTC.

CDR3 nucleotides: TGTGCCAGCACCACTAGCGGGAAAGAGACCCAGTACTTC. Translated, it gives CASTTSGKETQYF. The chain employs TRBV7-9 and TRBJ2-5, with 10 bases matching TRBD2. V lost 7 bases, J lost 3 bases, and 2 bases stayed unmatched. This CDR3 has 13 residues. The V gene's germline CDR1 is SEHNR and CDR2 FQNEAQ (reference sequence).

Comment on this clone: The germline gene is not matched at one end of the junction; a read error may be the cause. This chain uses TRBV6-1 with TRBJ1-1; possible D gene TRBD1, 5 bases. The CDR3 loop spans 15 amino acids. CDR1 and CDR2 (germline): MNHNS, SASEGT. CDR3: CASSEARESLPGPTF. DNA of the CDR3: TGTGCCAGCAGTGAAGCGCGGGAAAGCCTTCCGGGACCCACGTTT.

This chain joins TRBV15 and TRBJ2-1, with 8 bases matching TRBD1. Germline V lookup: CDR1 LNHNV, CDR2 YYDKDF (reference sequence). The ends lost 6 bases at V and 4 bases at J; junction bases unmatched: 5. This CDR3 comprises 14 residues. The CDR3 DNA follows: TGTGCCACCAGAGGGACAGGTCCTTACAATGAGCAGTTCTTC. Its protein product is CATRGTGPYNEQFF.

V and J are TRBV29-1 and TRBJ1-4; 7 bases match TRBD1. The CDR3 totals 12 residues. Trimming cost V 7 bases and J 8 bases; bases outside gene matches: 7. The germline CDR1 and CDR2 sequences are SQVTM and ANQGSEA. This CDR3 reads CSGKTGNEKLFF. The CDR3 nucleotides are TGCAGCGGCAAGACAGGGAACGAAAAACTGTTTTTT.

The chain recombines TRBV29-1 with TRBJ2-1, with 9 bases identical to TRBD1. V dropped 7 bases and J dropped 6; count of bases not matched to a gene: 7. Germline V lookup: CDR1 SQVTM, CDR2 ANQGSEA. The CDR3 covers 13 residues. The CDR3 DNA reads TGCAGCGATAGGACAGGGGCCCGCAATGAGCAGTTCTTC. This translates into CSDRTGARNEQFF.

This clone was counted a single time. The chain employs TRBV4-3 and TRBJ2-1; 9 bases match TRBD2. Germline CDR1 is LGHNA and CDR2 is YSLEER. The CDR3 loop spans 14 amino acids. Losses at the gene ends were 1 base for V and 8 bases for J; bases not matched to a gene: 3. DNA of the CDR3: TGCGCCAGCAGCCAAGCGCTAGCGGGATATGAGCAGTTCTTC. Residues: CASSQALAGYEQFF.

This CDR3 reads CASSYSQGASSEQFF. The CDR3 DNA is TGTGCCAGCAGTTACTCACAGGGGGCCTCCTCTGAGCAGTTCTTC. The chain uses TRBV6-5 and TRBJ2-1; 9 bases are shared with TRBD1. V lost 0 bases, J lost 9 bases, and 6 bases stayed unmatched. Germline values: CDR1 MNHEY, CDR2 SVGAGI. The CDR3 runs to 15 residues.

The rearrangement uses TRBV30 and TRBJ2-3; D might be TRBD1 (6 bases). V was shortened by 2 bases and J by 2 bases, with 14 bases between the two germline ends. The germline gives CDR1 GTSNPN, CDR2 SVGIG (reference sequence). CDR3 length: 15 amino acids. Here the CDR3 DNA reads TGTGCCTGGAGTCAAACAGGGTTTTACACAGATACGCAGTATTTT. Its translation: CAWSQTGFYTDTQYF. The full variable domain, in which reference TRBV30 and TRBJ2-3 provide the parts outside the CDR3, is SQTIHQWPATLVQPVGSPLSLECTVEGTSNPNLYWYRQAAGRGLQLLFYSVGIGQISSEVPQNLSASRPQDRQFILSSKKLLLSDSGFYLCAWSQTGFYTDTQYFGPGTRLTVL.

This rearrangement joins TRBV19 to TRBJ2-3, with 8 bases identical to TRBD2. V lost 5 bases to trimming and J lost 2 bases; unmatched junction nucleotides: 6. This CDR3 region has 15 residues. CDR1 is LNHDA, CDR2 SQIVND, per germline (reference sequence). In nucleotides, the CDR3 is TGTGCCAGTAGTTATGGCGGGAGGTTCACAGATACGCAGTATTTT. It codes for CASSYGGRFTDTQYF.

The chain recombines TRBV30 with TRBJ1-5; TRBD1 is a possible D gene (5 bases). CDR3 size: 14 residues. Trimming cost V 3 bases and J 5 bases, with 14 bases left between them. CDR1 and CDR2 (germline): GTSNPN, SVGIG (reference sequence). The CDR3 loop is CAWSGSTGYQPQHF. CDR3 nucleotides: TGTGCCTGGAGCGGTAGCACAGGTTATCAGCCCCAGCATTTT.

V usage is TRBV10-2 and J usage is TRBJ1-1, with D uncertain. Trimming shortened V by 4 bases and J by 6 bases, and 15 bases separated the two germline ends. CDR3 length: 14 amino acids. CDR1 is WSHSY and CDR2 is SAAADI in the germline V gene. CDR3 sequence: CASSGGLTSAEAFF. CDR3 nucleotides: TGCGCCAGCAGTGGAGGATTAACTTCGGCTGAAGCTTTCTTT.